This TCR beta chain was found in a study of PD-L1 blockade in urothelial cancer. Sequenced by immunoSEQ multiplex PCR; TCRdb stores in-frame clones only, minus some. Here the sample spans 20,000 to 30,000 clones, around 88% being singletons. The source is a man aged 55 to 69 with urothelial cancer. Sample: PBMCs, taken around atezolizumab (anti-PD-L1) treatment.

The CDR3 nucleotides are TGTGCCAGCAGGAAGACAGGGGGTCAGCCCCAGCATTTT. It translates to CASRKTGGQPQHF. V usage is TRBV27 and J usage is TRBJ1-5; TRBD1 matches at 9 bases. The CDR3 has 13 amino acids. Looked up from germline, CDR1 is MNHEY and CDR2 is SMNVEV (reference sequence). Trimming took 6 bases from V and 6 from J; bases not matched to a gene: 3.